This T cell receptor (beta chain) stems from a study of CD8 T cells in Susac syndrome. Study outcomes and limitations: When the CD4+ T cell repertoires of patients with Susac syndrome were examined, they did not show any clonal expansion.

In blood CD8+ and CD4+ T cells, TCR beta underwent sequencing. After extraction with the RNeasy kit, roughly 0.5 to 1 ug of the RNA was reverse transcribed using random hexamers. TCRdb re-called the immunoSEQ multiplex PCR reads through MiXCR, storing one row per CDR3 protein. The sample holds 200,000 to 250,000 distinct CDR3 sequences, over 90% seen once. Turning to this clonotype: Its antigen is not known.

The trim removed 7 bases at V and 2 bases at J, leaving 0 bases unmatched. Germline CDR1 reads MNHEY; CDR2 reads SVGEGT. This CDR3 spans 14 amino acids. Sequenced material: CD4+ T cells from PBMCs. The rearrangement links TRBV6-2 or TRBV6-3 to TRBJ2-6; 9 positions agree with TRBD2. The source of this sequence is a human donor with Susac syndrome. In DNA, the CDR3 is TGTGCCAGCAAGCGGGGGGCTGGGGCCAACGTCCTGACTTTC. Amino acid sequence: CASKRGAGANVLTF.